This entry lists 10 T cell receptor beta chains sequenced from one sample in a study of OX40 agonist ivuxolimab in advanced cancers. The repertoire was sequenced with immunoSEQ multiplex PCR; TCRdb's copy has only in-frame clones and lacks some. The table records about 36,000 clones, about 80% of them present only once. The material sequenced was CD4+ or CD8+ T cells sorted from blood, taken in a trial of the OX40 agonist ivuxolimab. All receptors derive from an adult with an advanced solid tumor such as melanoma, head and neck, liver or kidney cancer.

The V gene is TRBV5-1, the J gene TRBJ2-7, with TRBD2 identical over 7 bases. J lost 1 base, V lost 2 bases, and 12 bases had no gene match. The CDR3 totals 17 residues. Germline lookup yields CDR1 SGHRS and CDR2 YFSETQ. The CDR3 DNA reads as TGCGCCAGCAGCTTCGATGGCGGGGGAGGTCTGTCCTACGAGCAGTACTTC. Protein product: CASSFDGGGGLSYEQYF.

The V gene is TRBV30, the J gene TRBJ1-5; tentative D call: TRBD1 (6 bases). The CDR3 consists of 14 residues. Trimming took 2 bases from V and 2 from J, leaving 10 bases between them. Germline-derived CDR1 and CDR2 are GTSNPN and SVGIG (reference sequence). CDR3 sequence (DNA): TGTGCCTGGAGTCAGGGGCAAGGCAATCAGCCCCAGCATTTT. Encoded protein: CAWSQGQGNQPQHF.

This clone was observed a single time. The gene calls are TRBV9 and TRBJ2-5; the D call may be TRBD1 or TRBD2 (6 bases each). The V and J ends lost 1 base and 5 bases respectively, with 12 bases between them. Germline V CDR1 and CDR2: SGDLS, YYNGEE. The CDR3 contains 14 residues. CDR3 loop: CASSVIAGGETQYF. The CDR3 DNA sequence: TGTGCCAGCAGCGTAATCGCCGGGGGCGAGACCCAGTACTTC. The full variable domain, completed using reference TRBV9 and TRBJ2-5, is DSGVTQTPKHLITATGQRVTLRCSPRSGDLSVYWYQQSLDQGLQFLIQYYNGEERAKGNILERFSAQQFPDLHSELNLSSLELGDSALYFCASSVIAGGETQYFGPGTRLLVL.

V usage is TRBV6-5 and J usage is TRBJ1-1, with 8 bases matching TRBD1. The CDR3 consists of 14 residues. J was trimmed by 4 bases and V by 7 bases; bases with no gene match: 8. Germline loops: CDR1 MNHEY, CDR2 SVGAGI. CDR3 loop: CASIKWDRSTEAFF. The CDR3 nucleotides read TGTGCCAGCATCAAATGGGACAGGTCCACTGAAGCTTTCTTT.

This chain uses TRBV10-3 with TRBJ1-6; D gene ambiguous. Trimming removed 9 bases from V and 8 bases from J, with 17 bases in between. Germline CDR1 is ENHRY and CDR2 is SYGVKD. The CDR3 is 14 amino acids. The DNA of the CDR3 is TGTGCCATAACCGGACCGCGGGCCGATTCACCCCTCCACTTT. It yields the protein CAITGPRADSPLHF.

In this sample, this clone turned up a few times. The chain joins TRBV5-4 to TRBJ2-7; TRBD1 aligns across 10 bases. The germline V gene encodes CDR1 SGHNT and CDR2 YYREEE (reference sequence). The V gene end was trimmed by 4 bases and the J gene end by 5 bases; junction bases not matched to a gene: 9. The CDR3 spans 15 residues. In DNA form, the CDR3 reads TGTGCCAGCAGCGCCCAGGACAGGGGGGCGAACGAGCAGTACGTC. Translation gives CASSAQDRGANEQYV.

The V gene is TRBV6-6, the J gene TRBJ1-5, with 7 bases lining up with TRBD1. The CDR3 covers 14 residues. With 6 bases clipped from V and 6 bases from J, the junction kept 8 bases outside the gene matches. CDR1 is MNHNY, CDR2 SVGAGI, per germline (reference sequence). The CDR3 DNA reads TGTGCCAGCAGCATCACAGGGGTAGGTCAGCCCCAGCATTTT. Protein product: CASSITGVGQPQHF.

The chain joins TRBV7-2 to TRBJ1-1; possibly TRBD1 for D (5 bases). Germline CDR1 and CDR2: SGHTA and FQGNSA. This CDR3 spans 17 amino acids. The V end was cut by 2 bases, the J end by 3 bases, with 19 bases between. CDR3 protein: CASSLHHFRVGDTEAFF. In DNA form, the CDR3 reads TGTGCCAGCAGCTTACATCATTTCAGGGTGGGAGACACTGAAGCTTTCTTT.

Notes on this clone: Compared with germline, one end of the junction differs, possibly owing to a read error. This chain links TRBV7-6 with TRBJ2-7; D may be TRBD1 (6 bases). In germline, CDR1 is SGHVS, CDR2 FNYEAQ. The CDR3 loop spans 14 amino acids. CDR3 DNA: TGTGCCAGCAGCTTAGTTCCAGGGGCCTACGAGCGGTACTTC. This sequence encodes CASSLVPGAYERYF.

The chain is built from TRBV10-2 and TRBJ1-1; the D gene is possibly TRBD1 (6 bases). This CDR3 is 14 amino acids long. Germline V gene lookup returns CDR1 WSHSY and CDR2 SAAADI. V lost 8 bases and J lost 1, with 14 bases in between. The CDR3 protein is CASQGWQENTEAFF. The CDR3 DNA is TGCGCCAGCCAGGGGTGGCAAGAGAACACTGAAGCTTTCTTT.